This T cell receptor beta chain derives from a study of cytomegalovirus exposure and HLA in healthy donors. Findings of the study overall: Some V segments could not be told apart, so they were left out, TRBV6-2 and TRBV6-3 among them. As was reported, the HLA-A and HLA-B alleles of most subjects were accurately predicted from TCR beta sequences.

Researchers ran the PCR with 60 Vbeta and 13 Jbeta primers. Only in-frame clones appear in the TCRdb table, and some are missing; sequencing was by immunoSEQ multiplex PCR. Of about 120,000 clones listed, roughly three quarters are singletons. Germline CDR1 reads LNHNV; CDR2 reads YYDKDF (reference sequence). The V gene lost 5 bases and the J gene lost 6 bases, with 5 bases spanning the gap. The CDR3 runs 11 residues. Of note for this clone: The target antigen is unknown.

The receptor was derived from a woman aged 35 to 49 in good health and CMV-seropositive. Sequenced material: PBMCs. The rearrangement joins TRBV15 to TRBJ1-3, with D hard to call. DNA of the CDR3: TGTGCCACCAGCCCGTCAAACACCATATATTTT. Its protein is CATSPSNTIYF. Full variable domain (outside the CDR3, taken from reference TRBV15 and TRBJ1-3): DAMVIQNPRYQVTQFGKPVTLSCSQTLNHNVMYWYQQKSSQAPKLLFHYYDKDFNNEADTPDNFQSRRPNTSFCFLDIRSPGLGDTAMYLCATSPSNTIYFGEGSWLTVV.